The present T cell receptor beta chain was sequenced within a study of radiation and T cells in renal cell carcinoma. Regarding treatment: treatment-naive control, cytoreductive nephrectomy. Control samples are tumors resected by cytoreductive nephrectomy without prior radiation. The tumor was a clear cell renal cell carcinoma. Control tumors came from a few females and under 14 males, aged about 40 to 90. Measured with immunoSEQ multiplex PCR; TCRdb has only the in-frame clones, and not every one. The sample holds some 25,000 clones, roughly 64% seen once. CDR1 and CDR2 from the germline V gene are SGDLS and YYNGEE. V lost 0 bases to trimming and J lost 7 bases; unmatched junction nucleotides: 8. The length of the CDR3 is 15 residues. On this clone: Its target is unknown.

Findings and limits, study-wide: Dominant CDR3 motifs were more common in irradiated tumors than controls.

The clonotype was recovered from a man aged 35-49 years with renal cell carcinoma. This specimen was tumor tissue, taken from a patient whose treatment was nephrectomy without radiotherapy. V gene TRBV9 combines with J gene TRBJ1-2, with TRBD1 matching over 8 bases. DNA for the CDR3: TGTGCCAGCAGCGTAGACCAGGGGGCGGGAGGTGGCTACACCTTC. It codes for CASSVDQGAGGGYTF.